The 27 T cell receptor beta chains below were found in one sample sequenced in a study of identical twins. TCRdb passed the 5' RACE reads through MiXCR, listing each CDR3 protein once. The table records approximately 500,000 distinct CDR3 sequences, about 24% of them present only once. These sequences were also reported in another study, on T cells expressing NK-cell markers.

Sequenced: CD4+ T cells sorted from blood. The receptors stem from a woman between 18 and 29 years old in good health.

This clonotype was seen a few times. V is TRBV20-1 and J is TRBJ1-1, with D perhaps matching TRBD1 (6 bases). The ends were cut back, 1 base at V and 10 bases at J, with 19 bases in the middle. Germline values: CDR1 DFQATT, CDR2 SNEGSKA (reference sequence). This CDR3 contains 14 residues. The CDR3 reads CSARALTRGRLAFF. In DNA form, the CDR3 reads TGCAGTGCTAGAGCTCTGACAAGGGGGAGGTTAGCTTTCTTT.

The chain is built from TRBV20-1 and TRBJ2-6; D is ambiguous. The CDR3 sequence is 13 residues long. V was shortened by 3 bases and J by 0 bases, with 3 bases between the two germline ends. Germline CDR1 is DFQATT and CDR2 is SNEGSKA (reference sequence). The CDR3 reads CSASFSGANVLTF. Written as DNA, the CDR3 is TGCAGTGCTAGTTTCTCTGGGGCCAACGTCCTGACTTTC.

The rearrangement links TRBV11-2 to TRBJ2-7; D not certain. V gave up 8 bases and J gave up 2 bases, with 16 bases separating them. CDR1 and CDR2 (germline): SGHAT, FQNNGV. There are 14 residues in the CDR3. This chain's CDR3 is CASSPQGITYEQYF. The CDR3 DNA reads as TGTGCCAGCTCCCCTCAAGGGATAACCTACGAGCAGTACTTC. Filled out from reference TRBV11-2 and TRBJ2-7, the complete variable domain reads EAGVAQSPRYKIIEKRQSVAFWCNPISGHATLYWYQQILGQGPKLLIQFQNNGVVDDSQLPKDRFSAERLKGVDSTLKIQPAKLEDSAVYLCASSPQGITYEQYFGPGTRLTVT.

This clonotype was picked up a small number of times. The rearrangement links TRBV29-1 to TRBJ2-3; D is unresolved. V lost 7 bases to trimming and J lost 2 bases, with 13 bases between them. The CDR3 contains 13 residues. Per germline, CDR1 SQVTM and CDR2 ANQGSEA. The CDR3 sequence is CSADRVFTDTQYF. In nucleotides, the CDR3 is TGCAGCGCGGATAGGGTTTTCACAGATACGCAGTATTTT.

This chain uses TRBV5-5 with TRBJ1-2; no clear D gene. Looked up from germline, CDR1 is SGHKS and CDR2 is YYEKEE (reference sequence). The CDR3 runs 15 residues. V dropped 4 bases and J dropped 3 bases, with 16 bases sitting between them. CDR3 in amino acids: CASSMARARDYGYTF. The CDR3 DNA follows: TGTGCCAGCAGCATGGCAAGGGCTCGGGACTATGGCTACACCTTC.

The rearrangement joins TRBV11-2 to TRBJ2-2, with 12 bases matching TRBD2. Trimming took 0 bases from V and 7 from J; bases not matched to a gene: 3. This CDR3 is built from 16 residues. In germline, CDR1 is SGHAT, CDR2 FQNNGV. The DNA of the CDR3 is TGTGCCAGCAGCTTAGAACTAGCGGGGGGTTGCGGGGAGCTGTTTTTT. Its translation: CASSLELAGGCGELFF.

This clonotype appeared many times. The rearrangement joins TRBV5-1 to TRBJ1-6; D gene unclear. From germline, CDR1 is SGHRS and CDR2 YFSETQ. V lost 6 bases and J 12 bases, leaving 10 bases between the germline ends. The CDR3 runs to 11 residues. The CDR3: CASKRRVPLHF. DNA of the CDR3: TGCGCCAGCAAAAGGAGGGTACCCCTCCACTTT.

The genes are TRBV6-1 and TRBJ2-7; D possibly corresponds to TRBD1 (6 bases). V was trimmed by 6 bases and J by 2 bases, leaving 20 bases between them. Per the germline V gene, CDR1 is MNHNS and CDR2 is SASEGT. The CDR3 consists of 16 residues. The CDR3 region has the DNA TGTGCCAGCAGAGATATCGGACAGCCAAGAACCTACGAGCAGTACTTC. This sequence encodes CASRDIGQPRTYEQYF.

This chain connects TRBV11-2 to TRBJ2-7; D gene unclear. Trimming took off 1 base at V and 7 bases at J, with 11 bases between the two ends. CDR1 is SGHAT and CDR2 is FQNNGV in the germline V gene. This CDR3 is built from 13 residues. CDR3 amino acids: CASSLAVLWEQYF. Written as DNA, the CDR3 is TGTGCCAGCAGCTTAGCGGTCCTTTGGGAGCAGTACTTC.

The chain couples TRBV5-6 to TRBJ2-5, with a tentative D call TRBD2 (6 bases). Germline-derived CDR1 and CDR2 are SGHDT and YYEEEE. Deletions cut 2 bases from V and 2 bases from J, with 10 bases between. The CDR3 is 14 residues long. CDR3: CASSFRSGQETQYF. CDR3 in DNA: TGTGCCAGCAGCTTCCGCAGCGGGCAAGAGACCCAGTACTTC.

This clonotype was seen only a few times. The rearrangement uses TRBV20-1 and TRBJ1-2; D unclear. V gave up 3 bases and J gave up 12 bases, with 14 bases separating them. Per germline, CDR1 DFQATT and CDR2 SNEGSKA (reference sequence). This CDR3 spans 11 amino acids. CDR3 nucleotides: TGCAGTGCTAGTCCCGCCGGAAGAAACACCTTC. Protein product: CSASPAGRNTF.

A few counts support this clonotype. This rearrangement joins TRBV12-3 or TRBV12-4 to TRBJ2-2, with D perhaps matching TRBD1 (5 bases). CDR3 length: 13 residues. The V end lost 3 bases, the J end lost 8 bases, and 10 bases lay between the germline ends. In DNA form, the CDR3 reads TGTGCCAGCAGTTTTGGACAAGCTGGGGAGCTGTTTTTT. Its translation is CASSFGQAGELFF.

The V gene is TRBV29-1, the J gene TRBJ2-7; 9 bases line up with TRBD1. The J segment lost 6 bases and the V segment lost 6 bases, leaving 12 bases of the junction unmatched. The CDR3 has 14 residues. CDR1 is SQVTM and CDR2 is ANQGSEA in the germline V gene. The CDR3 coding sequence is TGCAGCGTAGCCTCCGGGACAGGGTTTCGCGAGCAGTACTTC. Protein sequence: CSVASGTGFREQYF.

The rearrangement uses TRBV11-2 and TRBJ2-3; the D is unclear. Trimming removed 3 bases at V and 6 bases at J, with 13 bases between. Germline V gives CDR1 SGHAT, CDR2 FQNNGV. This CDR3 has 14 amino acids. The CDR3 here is CASSFYSGVDTQYF. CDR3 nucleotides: TGTGCCAGCAGCTTCTATAGTGGAGTCGATACGCAGTATTTT. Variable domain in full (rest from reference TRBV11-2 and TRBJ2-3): EAGVAQSPRYKIIEKRQSVAFWCNPISGHATLYWYQQILGQGPKLLIQFQNNGVVDDSQLPKDRFSAERLKGVDSTLKIQPAKLEDSAVYLCASSFYSGVDTQYFGPGTRLTVL.

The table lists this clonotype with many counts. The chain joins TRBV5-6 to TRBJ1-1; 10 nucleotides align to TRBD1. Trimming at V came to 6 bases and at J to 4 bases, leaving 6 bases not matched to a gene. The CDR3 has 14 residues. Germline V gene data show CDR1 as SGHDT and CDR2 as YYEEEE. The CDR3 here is CASNWRTGGTEAFF. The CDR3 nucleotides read TGTGCCAGCAACTGGCGGACAGGGGGCACTGAAGCTTTCTTT.

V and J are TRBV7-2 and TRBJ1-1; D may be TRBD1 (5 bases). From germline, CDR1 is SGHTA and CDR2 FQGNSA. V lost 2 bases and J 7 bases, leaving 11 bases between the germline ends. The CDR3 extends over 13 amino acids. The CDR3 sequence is CASSLTGRGEAFF. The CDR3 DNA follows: TGTGCCAGCAGCTTAACGGGGCGCGGTGAAGCTTTCTTT.

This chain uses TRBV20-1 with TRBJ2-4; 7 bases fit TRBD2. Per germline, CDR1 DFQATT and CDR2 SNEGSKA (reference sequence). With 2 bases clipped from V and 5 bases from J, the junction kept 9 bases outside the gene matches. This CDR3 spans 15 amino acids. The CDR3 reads CSARPGGLAENIQYF. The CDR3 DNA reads TGCAGTGCTAGACCCGGTGGGCTAGCGGAAAACATTCAGTACTTC.

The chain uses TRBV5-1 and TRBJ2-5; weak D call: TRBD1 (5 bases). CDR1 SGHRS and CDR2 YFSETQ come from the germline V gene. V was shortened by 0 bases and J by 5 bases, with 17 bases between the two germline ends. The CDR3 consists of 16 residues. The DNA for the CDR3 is TGCGCCAGCAGCTTGGGGTGGGGCAGTATAGTGGAGACCCAGTACTTC. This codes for CASSLGWGSIVETQYF.

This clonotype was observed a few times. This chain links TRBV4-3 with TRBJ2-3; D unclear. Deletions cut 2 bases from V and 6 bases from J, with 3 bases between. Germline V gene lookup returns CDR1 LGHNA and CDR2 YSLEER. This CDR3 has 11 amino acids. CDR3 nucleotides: TGCGCCAGCAGCCAATTCGATACGCAGTATTTT. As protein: CASSQFDTQYF.

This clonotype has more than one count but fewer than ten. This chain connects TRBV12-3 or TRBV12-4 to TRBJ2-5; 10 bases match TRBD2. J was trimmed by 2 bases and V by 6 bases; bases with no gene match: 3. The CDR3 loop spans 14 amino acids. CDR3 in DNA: TGTGCCAGCAGCCAACTAGCGGGGCAAGAGACCCAGTACTTC. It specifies CASSQLAGQETQYF.

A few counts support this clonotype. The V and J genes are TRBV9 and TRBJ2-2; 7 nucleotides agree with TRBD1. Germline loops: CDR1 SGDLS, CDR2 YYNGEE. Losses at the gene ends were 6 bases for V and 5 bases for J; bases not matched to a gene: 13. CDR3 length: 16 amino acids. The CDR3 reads CASNRDSWVNTGELFF. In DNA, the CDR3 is TGTGCCAGCAACAGGGACAGTTGGGTTAATACCGGGGAGCTGTTTTTT.

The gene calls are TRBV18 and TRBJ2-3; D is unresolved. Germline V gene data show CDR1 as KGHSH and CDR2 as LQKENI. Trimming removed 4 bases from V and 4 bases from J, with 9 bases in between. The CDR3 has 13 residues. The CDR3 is CASSRASSDTQYF. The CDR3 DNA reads TGTGCCAGCTCACGGGCCAGCTCAGATACGCAGTATTTT.

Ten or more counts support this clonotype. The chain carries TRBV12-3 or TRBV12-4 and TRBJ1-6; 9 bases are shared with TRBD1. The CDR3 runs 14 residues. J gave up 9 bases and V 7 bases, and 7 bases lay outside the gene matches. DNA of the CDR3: TGTGCCAGCAAACCGGGACAGGGTACTTCACCCCTCCACTTT. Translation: CASKPGQGTSPLHF.

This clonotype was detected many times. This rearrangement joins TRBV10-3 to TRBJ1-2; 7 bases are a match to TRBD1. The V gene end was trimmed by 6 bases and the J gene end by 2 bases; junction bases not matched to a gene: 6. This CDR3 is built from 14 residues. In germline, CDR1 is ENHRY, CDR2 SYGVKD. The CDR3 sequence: CAISGGTENYGYTF. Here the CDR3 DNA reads TGTGCCATCAGCGGAGGGACAGAGAACTATGGCTACACCTTC.

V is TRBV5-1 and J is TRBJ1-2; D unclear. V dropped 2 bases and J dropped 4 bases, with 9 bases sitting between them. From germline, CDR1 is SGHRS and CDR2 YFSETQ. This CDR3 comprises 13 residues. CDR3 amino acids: CASSFEAAYGYTF. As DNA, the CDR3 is TGCGCCAGCAGCTTCGAGGCGGCCTATGGCTACACCTTC.

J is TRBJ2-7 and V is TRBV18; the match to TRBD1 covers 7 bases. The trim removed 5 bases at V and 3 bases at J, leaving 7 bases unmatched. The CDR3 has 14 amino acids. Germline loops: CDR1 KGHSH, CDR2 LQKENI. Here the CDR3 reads CASSALTGDYEQYF. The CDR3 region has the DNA TGTGCCAGCTCAGCATTAACAGGGGACTACGAGCAGTACTTC. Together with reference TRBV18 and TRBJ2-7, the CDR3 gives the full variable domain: NAGVMQNPRHLVRRRGQEARLRCSPMKGHSHVYWYRQLPEEGLKFMVYLQKENIIDESGMPKERFSAEFPKEGPSILRIQQVVRGDSAAYFCASSALTGDYEQYFGPGTRLTVT.

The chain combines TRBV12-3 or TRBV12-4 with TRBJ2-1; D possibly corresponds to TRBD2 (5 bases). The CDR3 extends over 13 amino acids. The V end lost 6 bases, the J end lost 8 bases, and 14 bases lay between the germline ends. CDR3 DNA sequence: TGTGCCAGCAGCCCTCGCAGACTACATGAGCAGTTCTTC. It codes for CASSPRRLHEQFF.